Included here is one T cell receptor (beta chain) sequence, with context. No cognate antigen has been identified for it. The sample holds no much larger clone one base away, and base qualities are not on file. The sample comes from a study of radiation and T cells in renal cell carcinoma (dated by TCRdb to 2020 to 2021). Describing the broader study: The samples were obtained from a clinical trial, where primary renal cell carcinomas were treated with 15 Gy stereotactic body radiation therapy and then removed by nephrectomy 4 weeks afterward. TCR beta sequencing covered 50 to 55 samples in total, comprising some 25 tumors and approximately 27 peripheral blood samples. In the approximately 57 samples combined, 4,016,671 unique CDR3 nucleotide sequences were found, encoding roughly 2,500,000 unique CDR3 amino acid sequences.

In light of the paper, this sample's time point label describes: baseline pretreatment blood. Per the publication, the treatment or condition label means: 15 Gy SBRT to primary tumor, nephrectomy 4 weeks later. To track tumor-enriched clonotypes, serial peripheral blood was sampled from radiation-treated patients at baseline and at 2 weeks and 4 weeks after SBRT. Every patient's renal cell carcinoma showed clear cell pathology. The QIAamp DNA Blood Mini Kit (Qiagen) was used to prepare genomic DNA for TCR sequencing. The analyses included only samples that passed all quality control checks. TCR beta libraries were generated from genomic DNA with the immunoSEQ kit, following the manufacturer's recommendations. To prepare libraries, a first multiplex PCR with proprietary primers was run, followed by a second PCR that added unique barcodes, and a bead cleanup was done after each round. A positive control reaction and a negative control reaction, both provided in the kit, were run with every batch of samples. The final libraries were assessed on an Agilent 4200 TapeStation D1000 ScreenTape, pooled by volume, and quantified by qPCR. Sequencing was performed on an Illumina NextSeq500 with a MidOutput 150-cycle cartridge, and 156 Read1 and 15 Index1 cycles were run with kit custom primers. The pooled library was loaded at around 1.1 pM with roughly 19% PhiX control spiked in. In the authors' own workflow: Vendor-processed data were analyzed in R, with a clonotype defined as all T cells sharing the same CDR3 nucleotide sequence. For clone abundance analyses, frequencies were normalized to the 10,000 most abundant clones in each sample. Public T cell clones, which averaged fewer than five per sample, were excluded before analysis. An abundance difference of at least 32-fold between compartments was the criterion for calling clonotypes tumor-enriched or baseline blood-enriched. A beta-binomial differential abundance model was used to identify clonotypes that expanded or contracted between blood time points. The Baroni-Urbani and Buser coefficient was used to measure tumor-blood repertoire similarity, and groups were compared with two-tailed Wilcoxon tests in R. TCRdb carries this immuneACCESS record with in-frame sequences only. Its versions omit some clonotypes, under half of them owing to an unresolved V gene in the studies checked, with the rest unexplained. V, J and clone size reflect that table, while D and trimming were determined from the DNA. The sample contains 150,000 or so clones, 75% to 90% of them found a single time. Under 30% of the sample is taken by the ten largest.

What the authors observed across the whole study: Top tumor clonotypes rose in blood from baseline to 2 weeks post-radiation, then contracted by 4 weeks, suggesting transient expansion of tumor-resident clones. The single-armed trial design could not address effects of radiation dose or scheduling on the TCR repertoire. No pretreatment tumor biopsies were available, so the baseline intratumoral presence of clonotypes could not be determined. Tracking of blood repertoire dynamics stopped at less than five weeks after treatment, with no follow-up past that point.

The sequence was obtained from a woman in her 50s with renal cell carcinoma. The material was blood, obtained from a patient whose treatment included radiotherapy and nephrectomy.

For the CDR3, the sequence is CSAPNPDTQYF. The sequence in DNA is TGCAGTGCCCCTAACCCAGATACGCAGTATTTT. Here the chain combines TRBV20-1 and TRBJ2-3; the D gene identity is not certain. Trimming costs V 6 bases and J 4 bases, and their ends lie 8 bases apart. Based on the germline V gene (reference sequence), the CDR1 and CDR2 sequences are DFQATT and SNEGSKA. Counted from cysteine to phenylalanine, this CDR3 has 11 amino acids. Only the CDR3 portion is preserved as DNA: 33 bases, with reading frame beginning at the first base.